This T cell receptor beta chain was sequenced in a study of tumour-infiltrating T cells in Burkitt lymphoma. About the study: Survival, overall and progression-free, tracked with productive clonality.

Trimming removed 2 bases from V and 3 bases from J; junction bases left unmatched: 3. This CDR3 region has 15 residues. Germline V gene sequence: CDR1 MNHEY, CDR2 SVGAGI. Repertoires were generated with immunoSEQ multiplex PCR, while TCRdb's copy carries only in-frame clones and drops some. The table shows 14,000 or so clones, with roughly 80% occurring only once. Sequencing was performed on tumor tissue. The chain has TRBV6-5 and TRBJ2-1; 8 bases are a match to TRBD2. The TCR comes from a human donor with diffuse large B-cell lymphoma. This CDR3 reads CASSYGAGVYNEQFF. CDR3 coding DNA: TGTGCCAGCAGTTACGGAGCGGGAGTCTACAATGAGCAGTTCTTC.